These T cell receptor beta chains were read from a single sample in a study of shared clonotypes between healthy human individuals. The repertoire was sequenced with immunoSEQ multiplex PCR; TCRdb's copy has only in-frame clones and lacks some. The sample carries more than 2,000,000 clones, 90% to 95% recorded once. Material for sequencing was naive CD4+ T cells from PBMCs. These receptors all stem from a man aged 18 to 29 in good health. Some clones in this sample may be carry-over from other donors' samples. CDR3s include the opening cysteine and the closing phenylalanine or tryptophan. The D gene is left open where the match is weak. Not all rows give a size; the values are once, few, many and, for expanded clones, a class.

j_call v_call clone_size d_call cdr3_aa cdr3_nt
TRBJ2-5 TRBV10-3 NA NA CAISTKDPSQETQYF TGTGCCATCAGCACCAAGGACCCCTCCCAAGAGACCCAGTACTTC
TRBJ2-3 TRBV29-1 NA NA CSVLGTSLGADTQYF TGCAGCGTTCTCGGGACAAGTCTGGGGGCAGATACGCAGTATTTT
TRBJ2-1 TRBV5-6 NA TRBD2 CASSWTRILYNEQFF TGTGCCAGCAGCTGGACTAGGATCCTATACAATGAGCAGTTCTTC
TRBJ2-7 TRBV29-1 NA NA CSVEDRRQAYF TGCAGCGTTGAAGATCGGCGCCAGGCCTACTTC
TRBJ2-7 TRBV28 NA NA CASSLGGLPGSYEQYF TGTGCCAGCAGCCTCGGGGGACTTCCGGGGTCCTACGAGCAGTACTTC
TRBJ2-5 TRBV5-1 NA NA CASSSRDKVETQYF TGCGCCAGCAGCTCCCGGGACAAAGTAGAGACCCAGTACTTC
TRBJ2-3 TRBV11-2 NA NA CASSLVLDTQYF TGTGCCAGCAGCTTAGTATTAGATACGCAGTATTTT
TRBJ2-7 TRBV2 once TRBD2 CASEASGRGGLYEQYF TGTGCCAGCGAGGCTAGCGGGAGAGGGGGTCTCTACGAGCAGTACTTC
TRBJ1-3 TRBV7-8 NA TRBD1 CASSLATGGAGNTIYF TGTGCCAGCAGCTTAGCGACAGGGGGAGCTGGAAACACCATATATTTT
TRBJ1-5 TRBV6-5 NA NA CASRRRMSNQPQHF TGTGCCAGCCGCCGTCGGATGAGCAATCAGCCCCAGCATTTT
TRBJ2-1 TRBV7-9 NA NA CASSLKYNEQFF TGTGCCAGCAGCTTAAAATACAATGAGCAGTTCTTC
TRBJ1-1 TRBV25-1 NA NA CASKLGGTEAFF TGTGCCAGCAAACTGGGTGGCACTGAAGCTTTCTTT